This TCR beta chain stems from a study of long-term antiretroviral therapy in people with HIV. Investigators performed immunoSEQ version v3.0 at survey level. Only in-frame clones appear in the TCRdb table, and some are missing; sequencing was by immunoSEQ multiplex PCR. The table includes 20,000 to 25,000 clones, less than 85% detected once. About this clone: Its antigen is undetermined.

Study results and caveats: Whereas controls had wider CDR3 length ranges, HIV repertoires had narrower ones. In samples taken after ART, diversity increased but remained below transplant donor control levels. Those clones which expanded before ART made up the dominant part of the repertoire at all time points.

V was shortened by 0 bases and J by 1 base, with 4 bases between the two germline ends. This CDR3 has 13 amino acids. Per the germline V gene, CDR1 is SGDLS and CDR2 is YYNGEE. The chain combines TRBV9 with TRBJ2-5, with D uncertain. This sample comprised unsorted PBMCs, obtained less than 1.8 years before starting antiretroviral therapy. The receptor was derived from a woman in her thirties or forties with HIV. This chain's CDR3 is CASSVDSQETQYF. The CDR3, as DNA: TGTGCCAGCAGCGTAGACTCCCAAGAGACCCAGTACTTC.